These T cell receptor beta chains were read from a single sample in a study of control samples from healthy donors and cancer patients. Libraries were prepared by immunoSEQ multiplex PCR; TCRdb keeps only in-frame clonotypes and omits some of them. The repertoire holds more than 95,000 clones, with 92% as singletons. The sequencing input was PBMCs. The receptors here all came from an elderly man with head and neck cancer. The CDR3 runs from the conserved cysteine through the conserved F or W. Each record gives: clone size, D gene, CDR3 length, J gene, V gene, CDR3 DNA, CDR3 protein. D genes are given only for firm matches. Clone size is given for some rows only: seen once, a few or many times, or a class if the clone is expanded.

size: .; D: .; length: 13; J: TRBJ1-2; V: TRBV25-1; DNA: TGTGCCAGCAGTGCCGGGGCCCCCTATGGCTACACCTTC; CDR3: CASSAGAPYGYTF
size: .; D: .; length: 12; J: TRBJ1-4; V: TRBV7-9; DNA: TGTGCCAGCAGCTCCCATAATGAAAAACTGTTTTTT; CDR3: CASSSHNEKLFF
size: .; D: TRBD2; length: 15; J: TRBJ2-1; V: TRBV29-1; DNA: TGCAGCGTTGGAGGGACTAGCGGGGAGTCAGGTGAGCAGTTCTTC; CDR3: CSVGGTSGESGEQFF
size: .; D: .; length: 15; J: TRBJ1-1; V: TRBV5-1; DNA: TGCGCCAGCAGCACCCATAGAGAGATGAACACTGAAGCTTTCTTT; CDR3: CASSTHREMNTEAFF
size: once; D: TRBD1; length: 14; J: TRBJ2-1; V: TRBV6-2/TRBV6-3; DNA: TGTGCCAGCAGTACCACAGGGGTATCGGCTGATCAGTTCTTC; CDR3: CASSTTGVSADQFF
size: once; D: .; length: 11; J: TRBJ2-7; V: TRBV30; DNA: TGTGCCCTTAAGGTGGAGGGCGCACAGTACTTC; CDR3: CALKVEGAQYF
size: .; D: TRBD1; length: 13; J: TRBJ1-4; V: TRBV25-1; DNA: TGTGCCAGCGCAAGGGGGCGAGATGAAAAACTGTTTTTT; CDR3: CASARGRDEKLFF
size: .; D: .; length: 14; J: TRBJ1-1; V: TRBV19; DNA: TGTGCCACTAGTGGGCACACCAGGAACACTGAAGCTTTCTTT; CDR3: CATSGHTRNTEAFF
size: .; D: .; length: 11; J: TRBJ2-2; V: TRBV12-3/TRBV12-4; DNA: TGTGCCAGCAGTTTGTACGGGGAGCTGTTTTTT; CDR3: CASSLYGELFF
size: .; D: .; length: 12; J: TRBJ1-6; V: TRBV11-2; DNA: TGTGCCAGCTCATGGGGGGATTCACCCCTCCACTTT; CDR3: CASSWGDSPLHF
size: .; D: .; length: 17; J: TRBJ2-3; V: TRBV27; DNA: TGTGCCAGCAGTTTAAGGGTGGGGCAGGGGATCGCAGATACGCAGTATTTT; CDR3: CASSLRVGQGIADTQYF
size: .; D: .; length: 11; J: TRBJ2-3; V: TRBV29-1; DNA: TGCAGCTATCGTAGCACAGATACGCAGTATTTT; CDR3: CSYRSTDTQYF
size: .; D: .; length: 15; J: TRBJ2-6; V: TRBV27; DNA: TGTGCCAGCAGTCCCCCCCCCTCTGGGGCCAACGTCCTGACTTTC; CDR3: CASSPPPSGANVLTF
size: few; D: TRBD1; length: 13; J: TRBJ2-7; V: TRBV7-2; DNA: TGTGCCAGCAGCTCCCGGGACAGCTACGAGCAGTACTTC; CDR3: CASSSRDSYEQYF
size: .; D: TRBD2; length: 15; J: TRBJ2-5; V: TRBV6-1; DNA: TGTGCCAGCAGTGAATTGCGGGGGGGCCAAGAGACCCAGTACTTC; CDR3: CASSELRGGQETQYF
size: .; D: .; length: 12; J: TRBJ1-2; V: TRBV5-1; DNA: TGCGCCAGCCGCTCCGGGGCCTATGGCTACACCTTC; CDR3: CASRSGAYGYTF
size: .; D: .; length: 10; J: TRBJ1-2; V: TRBV7-9; DNA: TGTGCCAGCGCGGTAGAAGGCTACACCTTC; CDR3: CASAVEGYTF
size: .; D: .; length: 15; J: TRBJ1-4; V: TRBV4-2; DNA: TGTGCCAGCAGCCAAGATGAGGGATATAATGAAAAACTGTTTTTT; CDR3: CASSQDEGYNEKLFF
size: .; D: .; length: 13; J: TRBJ2-3; V: TRBV19; DNA: TGTGCCAGTAGTACGGACAGCACAGATACGCAGTATTTT; CDR3: CASSTDSTDTQYF
size: .; D: .; length: 15; J: TRBJ2-3; V: TRBV9; DNA: TGTGCCAGCAGCGTTGCGGGATACGGCACAGATACGCAGTATTTT; CDR3: CASSVAGYGTDTQYF
size: .; D: .; length: 15; J: TRBJ1-2; V: TRBV18; DNA: TGTGCCAGCTCACCTACTCGGCAGAGTTACTATGGCTACACCTTC; CDR3: CASSPTRQSYYGYTF
size: .; D: TRBD1; length: 15; J: TRBJ2-7; V: TRBV5-4; DNA: TGTGCCAGCAGCTTGGGGACAGGGGGATCCTACGAGCAGTATTTC; CDR3: CASSLGTGGSYEQYF
size: .; D: .; length: 13; J: TRBJ2-5; V: TRBV3-1/TRBV3-2; DNA: TGTGCCAGCAGCCAAGCCAGGGGAGAGACCCAGTACTTC; CDR3: CASSQARGETQYF
size: once; D: .; length: 15; J: TRBJ1-2; V: TRBV6-5; DNA: TGTGCCAGCACTCCCCAATGGGGGCAAAACTATGGCTACACCTTC; CDR3: CASTPQWGQNYGYTF
size: .; D: TRBD1; length: 18; J: TRBJ2-6; V: TRBV11-2; DNA: TGTGCCAGCAGCTTAATAGGACAGGGGGGAACTGGGGCCAACGTCCTGACTTTC; CDR3: CASSLIGQGGTGANVLTF
size: .; D: .; length: 13; J: TRBJ2-2; V: TRBV2; DNA: TGTGCCAGCAGTGACATCAGAAGCGGGGAGCTGTTTTTT; CDR3: CASSDIRSGELFF
size: .; D: .; length: 14; J: TRBJ2-2; V: TRBV2; DNA: TGTGCCAGCAAGGGCAGGGTGGGCACCGGGGAGCTGTTTTTT; CDR3: CASKGRVGTGELFF
size: .; D: .; length: 15; J: TRBJ2-7; V: TRBV28; DNA: TGTGCCAGCAGTTTTCCGGGGGACCCTTCCTACGAGCAGTACTTC; CDR3: CASSFPGDPSYEQYF
size: .; D: TRBD2; length: 14; J: TRBJ2-1; V: TRBV6-5; DNA: TGTGCCAGCAGCGCTACTAGCGCTTACAATGAGCAGTTCTTC; CDR3: CASSATSAYNEQFF
size: .; D: .; length: 13; J: TRBJ1-1; V: TRBV5-4; DNA: TGTGCCAGCAGCTTGGGCCCCGGTAATGAAGCTTTCTTT; CDR3: CASSLGPGNEAFF
size: few; D: TRBD1; length: 18; J: TRBJ1-5; V: TRBV6-2/TRBV6-3; DNA: TGTGCCAGCAGACCTCGGGCAGGGGGGTCCGTTGGCAATCAGCCCCAGCATTTT; CDR3: CASRPRAGGSVGNQPQHF
size: .; D: TRBD2; length: 17; J: TRBJ2-7; V: TRBV10-2; DNA: TGCGCCAGCAGTGAGATTAGCGGGGGGGCCGAATCCTACGAGCAGTACTTC; CDR3: CASSEISGGAESYEQYF
size: .; D: .; length: 14; J: TRBJ1-4; V: TRBV19; DNA: TGTGCCAGTACCCCCCGGGCGGGGAACGAAAAACTGTTTTTT; CDR3: CASTPRAGNEKLFF
size: .; D: .; length: 14; J: TRBJ2-4; V: TRBV6-2/TRBV6-3; DNA: TGTGCCAGCAGTTACTCGCCTACCGGTAACATTCAGTACTTC; CDR3: CASSYSPTGNIQYF
size: .; D: TRBD1; length: 13; J: TRBJ2-4; V: TRBV7-2; DNA: TGTGCCAGCAGCTTAGGGACAGGGAACATTCAGTACTTC; CDR3: CASSLGTGNIQYF
size: .; D: .; length: 14; J: TRBJ1-3; V: TRBV6-5; DNA: TGTGCCAGCTGCCTCCAGGGTCCTGGAAACACCATATATTTT; CDR3: CASCLQGPGNTIYF
size: .; D: .; length: 17; J: TRBJ1-1; V: TRBV7-6; DNA: TGTGCCAGCAGCTTAGTTTACTCTAGGGTACTGGACACTGAAGCTTTCTTT; CDR3: CASSLVYSRVLDTEAFF
size: .; D: .; length: 13; J: TRBJ2-5; V: TRBV14; DNA: TGTGCCAGCAGCCAAGGTCGAGAGGAGACCCAGTACTTC; CDR3: CASSQGREETQYF
size: .; D: .; length: 15; J: TRBJ2-3; V: TRBV9; DNA: TGTGCCAGCAGCGTAGTTGGGACGAGCACAGATACGCAGTATTTT; CDR3: CASSVVGTSTDTQYF
size: .; D: TRBD2; length: 15; J: TRBJ2-5; V: TRBV3-1/TRBV3-2; DNA: TGTGCCAGCAGCCGACCTAGCGGGGGCACAGAGACCCAGTACTTC; CDR3: CASSRPSGGTETQYF
size: few; D: .; length: 12; J: TRBJ1-2; V: TRBV10-3; DNA: TGTGCCATCAGGGGGACGGAGTATGGCTACACCTTC; CDR3: CAIRGTEYGYTF
size: .; D: .; length: 16; J: TRBJ1-2; V: TRBV14; DNA: TGTGCCAGCAGCCAAGATCCCCTCAATCCCTTCTATGGCTACACCTTC; CDR3: CASSQDPLNPFYGYTF
size: once; D: TRBD2; length: 16; J: TRBJ2-1; V: TRBV3-1/TRBV3-2; DNA: TGTGCCAGCAGCACCCCGGGAGGTCCAACCCGAAATGAGCAGTTCTTC; CDR3: CASSTPGGPTRNEQFF
size: .; D: TRBD1; length: 14; J: TRBJ1-1; V: TRBV9; DNA: TGTGCCAGCAGCCCCGGACAGGGGAGCACTGAAGCTTTCTTT; CDR3: CASSPGQGSTEAFF
size: .; D: TRBD2; length: 17; J: TRBJ2-3; V: TRBV5-5; DNA: TGTGCCAGCAGCCCTTTCACCCGGACTAGCGGGGCAGATACGCAGTATTTT; CDR3: CASSPFTRTSGADTQYF
size: .; D: TRBD2; length: 14; J: TRBJ2-7; V: TRBV10-3; DNA: TGTGCCATCAGTGCCCCCCGACTAGCGTACGAGCAGTACTTC; CDR3: CAISAPRLAYEQYF
size: .; D: .; length: 12; J: TRBJ2-3; V: TRBV18; DNA: TGTGCCAGCTCTCCCGATGCAGATACGCAGTATTTT; CDR3: CASSPDADTQYF
size: .; D: .; length: 14; J: TRBJ1-1; V: TRBV19; DNA: TGTGCCAGTAGTATAGATAACATGAACACTGAAGCTTTCTTT; CDR3: CASSIDNMNTEAFF
size: .; D: .; length: 13; J: TRBJ1-5; V: TRBV5-6; DNA: TGTGCCAGCAGCTTATCCCGGCTGCAGCCCCAGCATTTT; CDR3: CASSLSRLQPQHF
size: once; D: TRBD2; length: 15; J: TRBJ2-5; V: TRBV9; DNA: TGTGCCAGCAGCCCGCGGGAGGGCCGGGGAGAGACCCAGTACTTC; CDR3: CASSPREGRGETQYF
size: .; D: TRBD1; length: 13; J: TRBJ2-7; V: TRBV6-5; DNA: TGTGCCAGCAGTTACACTAGGACAGGGGAGTTGTACTTC; CDR3: CASSYTRTGELYF
size: .; D: TRBD1; length: 17; J: TRBJ2-2; V: TRBV24-1; DNA: TGTGCCACCAGTGCCCACTCAGGGGACAGGGGGTCCGGGGAGCTGTTTTTT; CDR3: CATSAHSGDRGSGELFF
size: .; D: .; length: 15; J: TRBJ1-5; V: TRBV7-8; DNA: TGTGCCAGCAGGCCAGGGAGGGCTAGCAATCAGCCCCAGCATTTT; CDR3: CASRPGRASNQPQHF
size: .; D: .; length: 12; J: TRBJ2-2; V: TRBV27; DNA: TGTGCCAGCAGTTTTATCACCGGGGAGCTGTTTTTT; CDR3: CASSFITGELFF
size: .; D: .; length: 17; J: TRBJ2-7; V: TRBV7-8; DNA: TGTGCCAGCAGCTTAGCACCCCCCCGAGTCCCCACCTACGAGCAGTACTTC; CDR3: CASSLAPPRVPTYEQYF
size: .; D: .; length: 15; J: TRBJ2-7; V: TRBV9; DNA: TGTGCCAGCAGCGTAGCTACAGGGACAACATACGAGCAGTACTTC; CDR3: CASSVATGTTYEQYF
size: once; D: .; length: 13; J: TRBJ1-1; V: TRBV5-4; DNA: TGTGCCAGCAGCTCCCCCAGGGCGTCTGAAGCTTTCTTT; CDR3: CASSSPRASEAFF